A selection of T cell receptor beta chains follows, all from one sample in a study of blood T cells in healthy people across ages. TCRdb passed the 5' RACE reads through MiXCR, listing each CDR3 protein once. This sample has about a million distinct CDR3 sequences, with roughly half found just once. Sequencing input: blood. The receptors shown here come from a woman aged 60-75 years in good health. Each CDR3 is given with its conserved first and last residue. The order of the fields is J gene, V gene, D gene, clone size, CDR3 protein, CDR3 DNA. A D gene is named only where the DNA matches it firmly. Part of the rows lack a size; the others show once, few, many or a class for expanded clones.

TRBJ1-6 TRBV7-9 . few CASSLAQGWNSPLHF TGTGCCAGCAGCTTAGCTCAGGGATGGAATTCACCCCTCCACTTT
TRBJ2-1 TRBV20-1 TRBD2 few CSASGAGERNLYNEQFF TGCAGTGCTAGTGGGGCGGGAGAGAGGAATCTATACAATGAGCAGTTCTTC
TRBJ2-3 TRBV12-3/TRBV12-4 . few CASSRGHSTDTQYF TGTGCCAGCAGCCGAGGACATAGCACAGATACGCAGTATTTT
TRBJ2-7 TRBV10-3 . . CAISVGQGNIYEQYF TGTGCCATCAGTGTCGGGCAGGGTAACATCTACGAGCAGTACTTC
TRBJ2-1 TRBV20-1 . . CSADRDGYNEQFF TGCAGTGCTGACCGGGACGGATACAATGAGCAGTTCTTC
TRBJ2-1 TRBV7-3 . . CASSLGLGEVTRQFF TGTGCCAGCAGCTTAGGGCTGGGGGAGGTCACGAGGCAGTTCTTC
TRBJ2-1 TRBV20-1 . . CSARRPTGPNEQFF TGCAGTGCTAGACGCCCCACGGGCCCTAATGAGCAGTTCTTC
TRBJ2-3 TRBV3-1 . . CASSQSSRVTDTQYF TGTGCCAGCAGCCAAAGTTCGCGAGTCACAGATACGCAGTATTTT
TRBJ1-1 TRBV5-1 . . CASSGRRGNTEAFF TGCGCCAGCAGTGGGCGCAGGGGGAACACTGAAGCTTTCTTT
TRBJ1-5 TRBV12-3/TRBV12-4 TRBD1 . CASRGTGDGPQHF TGTGCCAGCAGGGGGACAGGTGATGGGCCCCAGCATTTT
TRBJ2-1 TRBV7-9 TRBD2 . CASSSLAGKTIEQFF TGTGCCAGCAGCTCTCTAGCGGGCAAGACCATTGAGCAGTTCTTC
TRBJ1-5 TRBV20-1 . . CSARDRLSNQPQHF TGCAGTGCTAGGGATAGACTAAGCAATCAGCCCCAGCATTTT
TRBJ2-7 TRBV12-3/TRBV12-4 . . CASSPHTEVPHSYNEQYF TGTGCCAGCAGTCCCCATACTGAGGTCCCACACTCCTACAATGAGCAGTACTTC
TRBJ1-5 TRBV20-1 . many CSAAVGLGDQPQHF TGCAGTGCTGCGGTGGGGCTGGGGGATCAGCCCCAGCATTTT
TRBJ2-7 TRBV5-1 . few CASTERAFYEQYF TGCGCCAGCACCGAACGGGCTTTCTACGAGCAGTACTTC
TRBJ2-7 TRBV5-6 . . CASSLGGSGAYEQYF TGTGCCAGCAGCTTGGGAGGGAGCGGCGCCTACGAGCAGTACTTC
TRBJ2-3 TRBV18 . . CASSLGRTDGADTQYF TGTGCCAGCTCACTCGGCCGGACAGACGGAGCAGATACGCAGTATTTT
TRBJ2-7 TRBV18 . . CASSPGTHVEEQYF TGTGCCAGCTCGCCCGGGACCCATGTAGAGGAGCAGTACTTC
TRBJ2-1 TRBV2 TRBD2 few CASTGGREAYNEQFF TGTGCCAGCACCGGCGGGCGGGAGGCTTACAATGAGCAGTTCTTC
TRBJ2-7 TRBV6-5 . . CASRPLTGRYEQYF TGTGCCAGCCGACCGCTTACAGGGCGCTACGAGCAGTACTTC
TRBJ1-2 TRBV27 . . CASSPSGPPLYGYTF TGTGCCAGCAGTCCTTCCGGGCCCCCCCTCTATGGCTACACCTTC
TRBJ2-3 TRBV3-1 . many CASSHEADTQYF TGTGCCAGCAGCCACGAAGCAGATACGCAGTATTTT
TRBJ2-3 TRBV5-1 . . CASSLGSADTRYF TGCGCCAGCAGCTTGGGATCCGCAGATACGCGGTATTTT
TRBJ2-1 TRBV14 TRBD2 . CASSILAGGPGEQFF TGTGCCAGCAGCATACTAGCGGGAGGGCCTGGTGAGCAGTTCTTC
TRBJ2-5 TRBV18 TRBD1 few CASSMTGKETQYF TGTGCCAGCTCCATGACAGGGAAAGAGACCCAGTACTTC
TRBJ2-5 TRBV20-1 . . CSAPAVGGETQYF TGCAGTGCTCCTGCTGTAGGCGGGGAGACCCAGTACTTC
TRBJ2-7 TRBV5-1 . few CASSLEGLNSYEQYF TGCGCCAGCAGCTTGGAAGGACTAAACTCCTACGAGCAGTACTTC
TRBJ2-3 TRBV20-1 TRBD1 few CSASDRESTDTQYF TGCAGTGCTAGCGACAGGGAGAGCACAGATACGCAGTATTTT
TRBJ1-2 TRBV10-3 . . CAISEAGGHGYTF TGTGCCATCAGTGAGGCGGGGGGACATGGCTACACCTTC
TRBJ2-7 TRBV3-1 . . CASSPWVAGFSYEQYF TGTGCCAGCAGCCCGTGGGTGGCGGGGTTCTCCTACGAGCAGTACTTC
TRBJ2-7 TRBV4-2 . many CASSPESSYEQYF TGTGCCAGCAGCCCAGAGAGCTCCTACGAGCAGTACTTC